This is a list of T cell receptor beta chains from one sample in a study of shared clonotypes between healthy human individuals. Libraries were prepared by immunoSEQ multiplex PCR; TCRdb keeps only in-frame clonotypes and omits some of them. The table lists millions of clones, roughly 94% of them singletons. Sequenced: naive CD8+ T cells sorted from blood. These receptors all stem from a man younger than 35 in good health. CDR3s include the opening cysteine and the closing phenylalanine or tryptophan. D genes are given only for firm matches. Expanded clones get a size class; other rows say once, few or many, or leave the size out.

V gene	J gene	CDR3 length	clone size	D gene	CDR3 DNA	CDR3 protein
TRBV7-9	TRBJ2-2	15	-	TRBD1	TGTGCCAGCAGCTCGCGACAGGGGAACACCGGGGAGCTGTTTTTT	CASSSRQGNTGELFF
TRBV19	TRBJ1-5	15	-	TRBD1	TGTGCCAGTAGTAACGCAGGGGGCGGCAATCAGCCCCAGCATTTT	CASSNAGGGNQPQHF
TRBV5-1	TRBJ2-7	12	-	-	TGCGCCAGCAGTCCGGGGGGCCTGGAGCAGTACTTC	CASSPGGLEQYF
TRBV7-9	TRBJ2-1	16	-	TRBD1	TGTGCCAGCAGCCCAGGAGCGACAGGGGTTTACAATGAGCAGTTCTTC	CASSPGATGVYNEQFF
TRBV5-1	TRBJ2-1	13	-	TRBD1	TGCGCCAGCAGCTTAGGGACAGACAATGAGCAGTTCTTC	CASSLGTDNEQFF
TRBV7-6	TRBJ1-6	16	once	-	TGTGCCAGCAGCCTTTTGGGGGGGGATTATAATTCACCCCTCCACTTT	CASSLLGGDYNSPLHF
TRBV25-1	TRBJ2-7	14	-	-	TGTGCCAGCAGTCCGCGGGACCGCCTCTACGAGCAGTACTTC	CASSPRDRLYEQYF
TRBV21-1	TRBJ1-2	16	-	-	TGTGCCAGCAGCAAAGCAGAGACAGGGCCTGACTATGGCTACACCTTC	CASSKAETGPDYGYTF
TRBV4-3	TRBJ1-1	16	-	-	TGCGCCAGCAGCCAAGATCGGGGGGATGCGAGCACTGAAGCTTTCTTT	CASSQDRGDASTEAFF
TRBV30	TRBJ1-1	14	-	TRBD1	TGTGCCTGGGTTGAGGGACAGGCCAACACTGAAGCTTTCTTT	CAWVEGQANTEAFF
TRBV7-8	TRBJ2-7	16	-	TRBD2	TGTGCCAGCAGCTTAGCCTGGACTAGCGGGACGGAGGAGCAGTACTTC	CASSLAWTSGTEEQYF
TRBV10-3	TRBJ1-5	16	-	-	TGTGCCATCAGTGAGGGTCCAAAAGGAGTTGGACAGCCCCAGCATTTT	CAISEGPKGVGQPQHF
TRBV6-6	TRBJ2-7	13	-	-	TGTGCCAGCAGTCCCGGAGTAGCCTACGAGCAGTACTTC	CASSPGVAYEQYF
TRBV5-1	TRBJ1-5	15	-	-	TGCGCCAGCAGCTTGGACGACTATAGCAATCAGCCCCAGCATTTT	CASSLDDYSNQPQHF
TRBV27	TRBJ2-5	15	-	TRBD1	TGTGCCAGCAAACAGGGACAGGGGGCGCGAGAGACCCAGTACTTC	CASKQGQGARETQYF
TRBV27	TRBJ2-1	16	-	TRBD2	TGTGCCAGCAGTTCACTAGCGGTGAGCTCCTACAATGAGCAGTTCTTC	CASSSLAVSSYNEQFF
TRBV10-2	TRBJ2-7	12	-	TRBD2	TGCGCCAGCAGTGAGGTAGCGGGGGAGCAGTACTTC	CASSEVAGEQYF
TRBV6-9	TRBJ1-2	16	-	-	TGTGCCAGCGGTATCGTCCTCCAGCGGAGGTACTATGGCTACACCTTC	CASGIVLQRRYYGYTF
TRBV5-6	TRBJ2-3	16	-	-	TGTGCCAGCAGCTTGGGGGGTGGCAGTCAAAGGGATACGCAGTATTTT	CASSLGGGSQRDTQYF
TRBV29-1	TRBJ1-2	14	-	-	TGCAGCGTTGAAGGCCCCCACGGACTCTATGGCTACACCTTC	CSVEGPHGLYGYTF
TRBV28	TRBJ1-5	13	-	TRBD1	TGTGCCAGCAGTTCGACAGGGGGCCAGCCCCAGCATTTT	CASSSTGGQPQHF
TRBV5-1	TRBJ2-7	14	-	TRBD1	TGCGCCAGCAGCTCGGGACAGGGGATCTACGAGCAGTACTTC	CASSSGQGIYEQYF
TRBV30	TRBJ2-3	14	-	TRBD1	TGTGCCTGGAGTAAGGGACAGAGCACAGATACGCAGTATTTT	CAWSKGQSTDTQYF
TRBV7-9	TRBJ2-7	12	few	-	TGTGCCAGCAGCTTAGTGGTTGAGGAGCAGTACTTC	CASSLVVEEQYF
TRBV28	TRBJ2-7	14	-	TRBD1	TGTGCCAGCAGTCCGGGACAGGGGAGGTACGAGCAGTACTTC	CASSPGQGRYEQYF